This T cell receptor (beta chain) was found in a study of blood T cell repertoires in COVID-19. On the study more broadly: The cDNA or gDNA used as material had been derived from T cells, B-cell-depleted T cells, or PBMCs.

Some clones are missing from TCRdb's copy, which holds only in-frame ones; the method was immunoSEQ multiplex PCR. The table has over 120,000 clones, over 65% seen once. CDR1 SGHNT and CDR2 YYREEE come from the germline V gene (reference sequence). This CDR3 is built from 15 residues. Trimming removed 4 bases from V and 5 bases from J, with 19 bases in between. This receptor was identified in a human donor in a cohort sampled during active COVID-19. The sequencing input was peripheral blood. J is TRBJ2-7 and V is TRBV5-4, with D perhaps matching TRBD2 (6 bases). For the CDR3, the DNA is TGTGCCAGCAGCCCCCTGGGAGGCAGGGTCCACGAGCAGTACTTC. Protein: CASSPLGGRVHEQYF.